The T cell receptor (beta chain) described here comes from a study of T cell responses to AZD1222 COVID-19 vaccine. The repertoire was sequenced with immunoSEQ multiplex PCR; TCRdb's copy has only in-frame clones and lacks some. Of approximately 180,000 clones in the sample, around nine tenths are singletons; the top ten hold more than 7%. Study observations and caveats: Repertoire collection took place solely once the T cell response had peaked.

Points on this clone: What it binds is unknown.

CDR3 length equals 14 residues. Trimming took 4 bases from V and 1 from J, leaving 12 bases between them. Germline V CDR1 and CDR2: SGHRS, YFSETQ. The chain couples TRBV5-1 to TRBJ2-7, with D uncertain. Sequences were derived from peripheral blood, sampled on day 0 of AZD1222 vaccination. The source of this sequence is an adult in good health. The CDR3 region is CASSQPDGSYEQYF. CDR3 nucleotides: TGCGCCAGCAGCCAACCGGACGGGTCCTACGAGCAGTACTTC.